A selection of T cell receptor beta chains follows, all from one sample in a study of long-term antiretroviral therapy in people with HIV. Profiled with immunoSEQ multiplex PCR; TCRdb holds only in-frame clones, not every one. The data contain about 27,000 clones, around 84% of them singletons. Sequenced material: unsorted PBMCs, taken 2.3 years after starting antiretroviral therapy. The receptors derive from a man between 35 and 55 years old with HIV. Each CDR3 is given with its conserved first and last residue. A D gene is named only where the DNA matches it firmly. Size values are once, few and many counts, or a class for expanded clones, and some rows have none.

J: TRBJ1-2; D: TRBD1; V: TRBV10-3; size: -; CDR3: CAISERGQGGGLNYGYTF; DNA: TGTGCCATCAGTGAGAGGGGACAGGGCGGAGGGCTAAACTATGGCTACACCTTC
J: TRBJ2-2; D: -; V: TRBV2; size: -; CDR3: CASTRTEPSAGELFF; DNA: TGTGCCAGCACTAGGACAGAGCCTTCGGCCGGGGAGCTGTTTTTT
J: TRBJ2-2; D: -; V: TRBV29-1; size: -; CDR3: CSVIWRHYNCANTGELFF; DNA: TGCAGCGTTATCTGGCGGCATTATAATTGCGCGAACACCGGGGAGCTGTTTTTT
J: TRBJ2-2; D: -; V: TRBV9; size: -; CDR3: CASSVGLSGAYTGELFF; DNA: TGTGCCAGCAGCGTTGGACTAAGCGGAGCCTACACCGGGGAGCTGTTTTTT
J: TRBJ1-3; D: TRBD1; V: TRBV12-5; size: -; CDR3: CASELGQELENTIYF; DNA: TGTGCTAGTGAATTGGGACAGGAACTGGAAAACACCATATATTTT
J: TRBJ1-1; D: -; V: TRBV18; size: -; CDR3: CASSPTRPNTEAFF; DNA: TGTGCCAGCTCACCTACACGTCCGAACACTGAAGCTTTCTTT
J: TRBJ2-2; D: -; V: TRBV27; size: -; CDR3: CASGSWGTGELFF; DNA: TGTGCCAGCGGTTCGTGGGGCACCGGGGAGCTGTTTTTT
J: TRBJ1-2; D: -; V: TRBV10-2; size: -; CDR3: CASTPGTGDGYTF; DNA: TGCGCCAGCACCCCCGGGACCGGTGATGGCTACACCTTC
J: TRBJ2-1; D: -; V: TRBV9; size: -; CDR3: CASSVVSGFLNEQFF; DNA: TGTGCCAGCAGCGTAGTTTCCGGGTTCCTCAATGAGCAGTTCTTC
J: TRBJ1-2; D: -; V: TRBV30; size: -; CDR3: CASALASRANYGYTF; DNA: TGTGCCTCGGCATTAGCTAGCAGAGCTAACTATGGCTACACCTTC
J: TRBJ2-2; D: -; V: TRBV30; size: -; CDR3: CAWSVIRDVWDTGELFF; DNA: TGTGCCTGGAGTGTAATTCGGGACGTGTGGGACACCGGGGAGCTGTTTTTT
J: TRBJ2-1; D: -; V: TRBV21-1; size: -; CDR3: CASSRFTGTGPNNEQFF; DNA: TGTGCCAGCTCCAGATTCACCGGGACAGGGCCGAACAATGAGCAGTTCTTC
J: TRBJ2-7; D: TRBD1; V: TRBV6-1; size: -; CDR3: CASSPGQGGYEQYF; DNA: TGTGCCAGCAGCCCGGGACAGGGGGGGTACGAGCAGTACTTC
J: TRBJ2-7; D: TRBD2; V: TRBV5-1; size: -; CDR3: CASSKGLADYEQYF; DNA: TGCGCCAGCAGCAAGGGACTAGCGGATTACGAGCAGTACTTC
J: TRBJ1-1; D: -; V: TRBV5-6; size: -; CDR3: CASSLNLGQTEAFF; DNA: TGTGCCAGCAGCTTGAATTTAGGGCAAACTGAAGCTTTCTTT
J: TRBJ2-2; D: -; V: TRBV6-5; size: -; CDR3: CASSGGTGTTGELFF; DNA: TGTGCCAGCAGCGGAGGAACAGGGACCACCGGGGAGCTGTTTTTT
J: TRBJ2-2; D: -; V: TRBV2; size: -; CDR3: CASSEARGQSNTGELFF; DNA: TGTGCCAGCAGTGAGGCTCGAGGGCAGTCGAACACCGGGGAGCTGTTTTTT
J: TRBJ2-1; D: TRBD2; V: TRBV2; size: once; CDR3: CASSERELADLSYNEQFF; DNA: TGTGCCAGCAGTGAAAGGGAACTAGCGGACCTCTCCTACAATGAGCAGTTCTTC
J: TRBJ1-1; D: -; V: TRBV7-3; size: -; CDR3: CASSWTVNTEAFF; DNA: TGTGCCAGCAGCTGGACAGTGAACACTGAAGCTTTCTTT
J: TRBJ2-7; D: -; V: TRBV29-1; size: -; CDR3: CSVEKGTGHEQYF; DNA: TGCAGCGTTGAAAAAGGGACGGGGCACGAGCAGTACTTC
J: TRBJ2-3; D: -; V: TRBV29-1; size: -; CDR3: CSVDLGKGPDTQYF; DNA: TGCAGCGTGGATCTCGGGAAGGGGCCAGATACGCAGTATTTT
J: TRBJ2-7; D: -; V: TRBV18; size: -; CDR3: CASSPRSVADYEQYF; DNA: TGTGCCAGCTCACCACGGTCAGTTGCGGACTACGAGCAGTACTTC
J: TRBJ1-2; D: TRBD1; V: TRBV5-1; size: -; CDR3: CASSLQAQGASGYTF; DNA: TGCGCCAGCAGCCTCCAAGCCCAGGGGGCCTCTGGCTACACCTTC